The TCR beta chain described here comes from a study of shared clonotypes between healthy human individuals. The study, taken as a whole, reports: Blood alone was sampled, and tissue repertoires likely differ.

Terminally differentiated effector memory CD45RA+ cells were excluded from the naive CD8 cells, which were CD45RO-negative and positively selected for CCR7. Clones were sequenced by immunoSEQ multiplex PCR, and TCRdb holds only the in-frame ones, with some missing. The table records about 820,000 clones, 80% to 95% of them present only once. The germline gives CDR1 SGHTA, CDR2 FQGNSA. This CDR3 comprises 18 residues. V shed 7 bases and J 6 bases; nucleotides not matched to a gene: 16. There are a few counts of this clone. Its antigen is still unknown. The sequencing sample was made of naive CD8+ T cells sorted from blood. The V and J genes are TRBV7-2 and TRBJ2-1, with 12 bases aligning to TRBD2. This sequence was found in a man younger than 40 in good health. CDR3 sequence: CASIPSWTSGNMSNEQFF. CDR3 bases: TGTGCCAGCATCCCCTCGTGGACTAGCGGGAACATGTCCAATGAGCAGTTCTTC.